These 27 T cell receptor beta chains were all obtained from the same sample, sequenced in a study of blood T cells in healthy people across ages. The second PCR ran roughly 7 to 12 cycles with a sample-barcoded 5' primer and J-beta primers. TCRdb independently ran MiXCR on the 5' RACE reads; one entry per CDR3 protein. The table lists roughly 680,000 distinct CDR3 sequences, under 25% of them singletons. Sequenced sample: blood. These receptors were taken from a man in his sixties or seventies in good health.

The J gene is TRBJ2-2, the V gene TRBV29-1, with D perhaps TRBD2 (6 bases). This CDR3 has 14 residues. Trimming shortened V by 6 bases and J by 0 bases, and 11 bases separated the two germline ends. Germline CDR1 SQVTM, CDR2 ANQGSEA. DNA of the CDR3: TGCAGCGTGGAGGGACGGGCGAACACCGGGGAGCTGTTTTTT. Its translation: CSVEGRANTGELFF.

The V call is TRBV11-2, the J call TRBJ2-2; D unresolved. Deletions cut 5 bases from V and 6 bases from J, with 7 bases between. The CDR3 is made up of 12 amino acids. CDR1 SGHAT and CDR2 FQNNGV come from the germline V gene. The CDR3, as DNA: TGTGCCAGCAGCCAACACTCCGGGGAGCTGTTTTTT. As protein: CASSQHSGELFF.

This clonotype has only a few counts. With a much larger clone just one base away, this may be a read error. The genes are TRBV14 and TRBJ2-2; D may be TRBD1 (5 bases). V dropped 4 bases and J dropped 0 bases, with 9 bases sitting between them. This CDR3 has 15 residues. Germline V gene lookup returns CDR1 SGHDN and CDR2 FVKESK. As DNA, the CDR3 is TGTGCCAGCAGCCGAAGGGGCTCGAACACCGGGGAGCTGTTTTTT. Its translation is CASSRRGSNTGELFF. Supplemented by reference TRBV14 and TRBJ2-2, the full variable domain reads EAGVTQFPSHSVIEKGQTVTLRCDPISGHDNLYWYRRVMGKEIKFLLHFVKESKQDESGMPNNRFLAERTGGTYSTLKVQPAELEDSGVYFCASSRRGSNTGELFFGEGSRLTVL.

With regard to this clonotype: A read error is possible here, since a much larger clone lies one base away. Given the absence of the conserved phenylalanine or tryptophan at the CDR3 end, a read error is likely. The gene calls are TRBV6-2 or TRBV6-3 and TRBJ2-1; maybe TRBD2 (5 bases). Germline CDR1 and CDR2: MNHEY and SVGEGT. The V end lost 8 bases, the J end lost 3 bases, and 5 bases lay between the germline ends. CDR3 length equals 11 residues. Written as DNA, the CDR3 is TGTGCCAGCGGAGGCTACAATGAGCAGTTCCTC. Its translation: CASGGYNEQFL.

This clonotype was seen a handful of times. The chain joins TRBV5-5 to TRBJ2-5, with D unresolved. CDR3 size: 12 residues. Trimming shortened V by 6 bases and J by 7 bases, and 13 bases separated the two germline ends. Germline CDR1 SGHKS, CDR2 YYEKEE (reference sequence). CDR3 protein: CASIPPMGTQYF. CDR3 nucleotide sequence: TGTGCCAGCATTCCTCCAATGGGGACCCAGTACTTC.

This clonotype was seen a few times. V usage is TRBV5-1 and J usage is TRBJ1-1; D remains ambiguous. V was shortened by 0 bases and J by 7 bases, with 7 bases between the two germline ends. From germline, CDR1 is SGHRS and CDR2 YFSETQ. The CDR3 is 12 residues long. Here the CDR3 DNA reads TGCGCCAGCAGCTTGGGAGGGAATGAAGCTTTCTTT. This codes for CASSLGGNEAFF.

This clonotype was counted a single time. The rearrangement uses TRBV20-1 and TRBJ2-2; D is unresolved. Trimming pared 4 bases from V and 6 bases from J, leaving 9 bases between. Germline CDR1 and CDR2: DFQATT and SNEGSKA (reference sequence). The CDR3 contains 12 residues. The CDR3: CSAKKVAGELFF. Written as DNA, the CDR3 is TGCAGTGCTAAGAAGGTCGCCGGGGAGCTGTTTTTT.

V gene TRBV20-1 combines with J gene TRBJ2-1; 8 positions match TRBD2. J gave up 7 bases and V 0 bases, and 8 bases lay outside the gene matches. The CDR3 contains 15 residues. Germline V gives CDR1 DFQATT, CDR2 SNEGSKA (reference sequence). CDR3 bases: TGCAGTGCTAGAGATCAAGCGGGAGCCTGGAATGAGCAGTTCTTC. As protein: CSARDQAGAWNEQFF.

The gene calls are TRBV20-1 and TRBJ2-1; no firm D call. Trimming pared 5 bases from V and 7 bases from J, leaving 9 bases between. Germline V lookup: CDR1 DFQATT, CDR2 SNEGSKA (reference sequence). The CDR3 consists of 11 residues. The CDR3 reads CSAASINEQFF. The CDR3 bases are TGCAGTGCTGCCAGTATTAATGAGCAGTTCTTC.

Many counts were recorded for this clonotype. V and J are TRBV24-1 and TRBJ2-3; D call uncertain. The germline V gene encodes CDR1 KGHDR and CDR2 SFDVKD. V was trimmed by 4 bases and J by 0 bases, leaving 13 bases between them. The length of the CDR3 is 16 residues. CDR3 in DNA: TGTGCCACCAGTGAGCACCATCGAGGCAGCACAGATACGCAGTATTTT. It encodes CATSEHHRGSTDTQYF.

This clonotype was observed a few times. This chain connects TRBV9 to TRBJ2-7; D not resolved. CDR3 length: 13 residues. The V end was cut by 2 bases, the J end by 3 bases, with 9 bases between. The germline V gene has CDR1 SGDLS and CDR2 YYNGEE. For the CDR3, the DNA is TGTGCCAGCAGCGTCTCGATGGGCTACGAGCAGTACTTC. Its translation: CASSVSMGYEQYF. The full variable domain, completed using reference TRBV9 and TRBJ2-7, is DSGVTQTPKHLITATGQRVTLRCSPRSGDLSVYWYQQSLDQGLQFLIQYYNGEERAKGNILERFSAQQFPDLHSELNLSSLELGDSALYFCASSVSMGYEQYFGPGTRLTVT.

The CDR3 DNA sequence: TGTGCCAGCAGCCGACTCCGGGACGAAGAGACCCAGTACTTC. It encodes CASSRLRDEETQYF. The rearrangement links TRBV3-1 to TRBJ2-5; D assignment may be TRBD1 or TRBD2 (5 bases each). This CDR3 spans 14 amino acids. V lost 4 bases and J 3 bases, leaving 12 bases between the germline ends. The germline V gene encodes CDR1 LGHDT and CDR2 YNNKEL (reference sequence).

The sample holds one count of this clonotype. J is TRBJ1-1 and V is TRBV20-1; no definite D call. The V end was cut by 4 bases, the J end by 6 bases, with 15 bases between. CDR1 DFQATT and CDR2 SNEGSKA come from the germline V gene (reference sequence). This CDR3 comprises 13 residues. CDR3 residues: CSANFGGVAEAFF. For the CDR3, the DNA is TGCAGTGCTAATTTCGGTGGGGTGGCTGAAGCTTTCTTT.

This clonotype was seen more than once but under ten times. The chain uses TRBV19 and TRBJ2-1, with TRBD2 matching 7 bases. The end of the DNA is better explained by TRBJ2-5, so the J call may be wrong. This CDR3 has 16 residues. CDR1 is LNHDA, CDR2 SQIVND, per germline (reference sequence). CDR3 sequence: CASSISGVVAGETQYF. The CDR3 DNA reads TGTGCCAGTAGTATTTCAGGAGTGGTAGCGGGAGAGACCCAGTACTTC.

The sample holds one count of this clonotype. V is TRBV20-1 and J is TRBJ1-4; no firm D call. V lost 1 base and J lost 5, with 8 bases in between. This CDR3 is 13 amino acids long. Germline loops: CDR1 DFQATT, CDR2 SNEGSKA (reference sequence). Here the CDR3 DNA reads TGCAGTGCTAGAGGTAGAGGGAATGAAAAACTGTTTTTT. It translates to CSARGRGNEKLFF.

A few counts support this clonotype. Mismatch with germline at one junction end may stem from a read error. V gene TRBV25-1 combines with J gene TRBJ1-1; no firm D call. The germline V gene has CDR1 MGHDK and CDR2 SYGVNS. CDR3 length: 11 residues. CDR3 nucleotide sequence: TGTGCCAGCAGCCAGAACATTGAAGCTTTCTTT. Translating it yields CASSQNIEAFF.

The chain links TRBV28 to TRBJ1-2; TRBD1 aligns across 10 bases. This CDR3 is built from 15 residues. Losses at the gene ends were 5 bases for V and 4 bases for J; bases not matched to a gene: 7. Germline CDR1 and CDR2: MDHEN and SYDVKM. The CDR3 here is CASSMTGGASYGYTF. The DNA of the CDR3 is TGTGCCAGCAGTATGACAGGGGGCGCAAGCTATGGCTACACCTTC.

The V gene is TRBV18, the J gene TRBJ2-5; the D is unclear. The J call is doubtful: the DNA matches TRBJ2-7 better. Germline lookup yields CDR1 KGHSH and CDR2 LQKENI. The CDR3 is 14 amino acids. CDR3 nucleotide sequence: TGTGCCAGCTCACTAAACCGCGGACCAGGCGAGCAGTACTTC. Its translation: CASSLNRGPGEQYF.

Remarks on this clonotype: Compared with germline, one end of the junction differs, possibly owing to a read error. V is TRBV20-1 and J is TRBJ1-2, with a tentative D call TRBD1 (6 bases). This CDR3 has 14 amino acids. Germline V gene sequence: CDR1 DFQATT, CDR2 SNEGSKA (reference sequence). The CDR3 protein is CSTSREPLQGGYTF. In DNA, the CDR3 is TGTAGTACTAGTCGGGAGCCACTACAGGGCGGCTACACCTTC.

Only a few counts were recorded for this clonotype. The J gene is TRBJ2-2, the V gene TRBV2; TRBD2 might be the D (7 bases). Germline V gene sequence: CDR1 SNHLY, CDR2 FYNNEI. The CDR3 loop spans 15 amino acids. Trimming took 1 base from V and 4 from J, leaving 10 bases between them. The CDR3, as DNA: TGTGCCAGCAGTGAAGAGGGGGGGATCACCGGGGAGCTGTTTTTT. It is translated as CASSEEGGITGELFF.

V is TRBV21-1 and J is TRBJ1-4; TRBD1 is taken as the D call from the table, unchecked against the DNA. TRBV21-1 is classified as a pseudogene. CDR3 size: 14 residues. The CDR3 region has the DNA TGTGCCAGCAGCACCCGACAGGCCGATGAAAAACTGTTTTTT. Protein: CASSTRQADEKLFF.

The chain uses TRBV19 and TRBJ2-7; D is unclear. Germline CDR1 reads LNHDA; CDR2 reads SQIVND (reference sequence). The CDR3 is made up of 11 amino acids. Between the trimmed V and J ends, which lost 9 bases and 6 bases, there was a span of 12 bases. The CDR3 DNA sequence: TGTGCCAGCGACTCCTTCAGCGAGCAGTACTTC. Its translation is CASDSFSEQYF.

This clonotype occurred a few times. The CDR3 DNA reads TGTGCCAGCAGGCCCTCTCTAGCGGGAGGCCCCAGTAATGAGCAGTTCTTC. Residues: CASRPSLAGGPSNEQFF. The gene calls are TRBV12-3 or TRBV12-4 and TRBJ2-5, with 11 bases lining up with TRBD2. The better agreement between TRBJ2-1 and the DNA end casts doubt on the J call. This CDR3 has 17 residues.

This clonotype was detected only a few times. The J gene is TRBJ2-3, the V gene TRBV5-1; 8 bases fit TRBD2. With V trimmed by 0 bases and J by 0 bases, 6 bases remained unmatched. CDR1 and CDR2 from the germline V gene are SGHRS and YFSETQ. The CDR3 is made up of 17 amino acids. The CDR3 DNA sequence: TGCGCCAGCAGCTTGGCGGTTAGCGGGACTAGCACAGATACGCAGTATTTT. Amino acid sequence: CASSLAVSGTSTDTQYF.

The gene calls are TRBV12-3 or TRBV12-4 and TRBJ2-7; 8 nucleotides agree with TRBD1. J gave up 7 bases and V 4 bases, and 15 bases lay outside the gene matches. This CDR3 is 16 amino acids long. Written as DNA, the CDR3 is TGTGCCAGCAGTTCAGGGGCCGGGACAGGCATACGGGAGCAGTACTTC. This codes for CASSSGAGTGIREQYF.

The V call is TRBV5-1, the J call TRBJ2-5, with D tentatively TRBD2 (6 bases). The CDR3 spans 14 residues. Trimming stripped 2 bases from V and 4 bases from J, with 12 bases between. Germline CDR1 and CDR2: SGHRS and YFSETQ. The CDR3 DNA reads TGCGCCAGCAGCTTAAGCGACGGGGGAGAGACCCAGTACTTC. This sequence encodes CASSLSDGGETQYF.

The genes are TRBV29-1 and TRBJ2-3; 8 bases agree with TRBD1. The CDR3 is 13 residues long. The junction had 5 bases not matched to a gene; V was cut back by 6 bases and J by 3 bases. Germline V CDR1 and CDR2: SQVTM, ANQGSEA. The CDR3 region has the DNA TGCAGCGTACGGACAGGGAGGACAGATACGCAGTATTTT. Protein product: CSVRTGRTDTQYF.